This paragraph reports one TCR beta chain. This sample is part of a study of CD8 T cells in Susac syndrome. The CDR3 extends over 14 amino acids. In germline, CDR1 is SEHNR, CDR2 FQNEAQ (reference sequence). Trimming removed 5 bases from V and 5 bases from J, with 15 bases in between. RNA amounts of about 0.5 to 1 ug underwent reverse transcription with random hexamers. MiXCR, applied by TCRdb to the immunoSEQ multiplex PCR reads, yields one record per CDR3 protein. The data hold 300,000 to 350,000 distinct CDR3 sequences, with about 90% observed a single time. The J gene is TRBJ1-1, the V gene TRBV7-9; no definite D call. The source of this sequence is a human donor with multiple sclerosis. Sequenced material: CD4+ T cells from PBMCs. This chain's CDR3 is CASSRREGPTEAFF. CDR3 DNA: TGTGCCAGCAGCCGACGTGAAGGACCGACTGAAGCTTTCTTT.